This T cell receptor beta chain comes out of a study of T cell responses to AZD1222 COVID-19 vaccine. On the study more broadly: Second-dose intervals of approximately 4 or approximately 12 weeks were pooled. Study findings and constraints: Among AZD1222 vaccinees, only 5 to 7 were seropositive at baseline. Compared with day 0, the breadth and depth of the Spike-specific TCR repertoire rose significantly after two doses of AZD1222.

This clone was picked up a small number of times. Antigen unknown. Profiled with immunoSEQ multiplex PCR; TCRdb holds only in-frame clones, not every one. The sample has about 99,000 clones, about nine tenths seen once. Germline assignment: CDR1 SGHTA and CDR2 FQGTGA. The CDR3 sequence is 17 residues long. V shed 4 bases, J shed 1 base, and the junction held 2 bases outside the gene matches. The TCR was taken from an adult in good health. Sequencing was performed on peripheral blood, taken on day 0 of AZD1222 vaccination. The chain combines TRBV7-3 with TRBJ2-2; 14 bases map to TRBD2. The CDR3 sequence: CASSSGTSGGNTGELFF. CDR3 in DNA: TGTGCCAGCAGCTCAGGGACTAGCGGGGGGAACACCGGGGAGCTGTTTTTT.